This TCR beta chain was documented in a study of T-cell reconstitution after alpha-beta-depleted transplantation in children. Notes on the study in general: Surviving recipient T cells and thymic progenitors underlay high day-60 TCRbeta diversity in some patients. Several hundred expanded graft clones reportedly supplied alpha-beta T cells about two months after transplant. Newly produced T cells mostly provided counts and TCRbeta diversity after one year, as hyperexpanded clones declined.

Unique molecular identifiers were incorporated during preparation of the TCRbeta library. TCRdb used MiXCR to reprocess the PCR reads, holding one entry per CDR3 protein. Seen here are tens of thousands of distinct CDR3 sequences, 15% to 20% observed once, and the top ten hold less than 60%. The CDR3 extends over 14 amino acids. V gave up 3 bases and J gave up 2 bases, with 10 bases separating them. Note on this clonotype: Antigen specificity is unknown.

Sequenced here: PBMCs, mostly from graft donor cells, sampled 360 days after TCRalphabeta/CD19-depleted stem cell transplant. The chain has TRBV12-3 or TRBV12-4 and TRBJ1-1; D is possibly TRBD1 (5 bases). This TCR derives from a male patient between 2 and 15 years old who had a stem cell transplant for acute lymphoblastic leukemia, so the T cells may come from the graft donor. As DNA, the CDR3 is TGTGCCAGCAGTTTTGGGGGGGTTAACACTGAAGCTTTCTTT. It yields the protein CASSFGGVNTEAFF.